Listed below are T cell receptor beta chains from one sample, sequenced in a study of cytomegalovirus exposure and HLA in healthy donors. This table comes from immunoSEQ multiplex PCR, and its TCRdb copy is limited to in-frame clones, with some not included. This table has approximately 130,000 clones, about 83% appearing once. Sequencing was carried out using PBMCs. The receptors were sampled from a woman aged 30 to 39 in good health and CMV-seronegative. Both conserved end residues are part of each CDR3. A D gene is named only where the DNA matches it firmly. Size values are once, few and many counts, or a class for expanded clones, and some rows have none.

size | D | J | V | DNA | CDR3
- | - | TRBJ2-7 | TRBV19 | TGTGCCAGTAGTATGGGCGGGTACGAGCAGTACTTC | CASSMGGYEQYF
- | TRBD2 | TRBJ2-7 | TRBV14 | TGTGCCAGCAGCCAAGATCGACTAGCGGGGGGCCGACTCTCCTACGAGCAGTACTTC | CASSQDRLAGGRLSYEQYF
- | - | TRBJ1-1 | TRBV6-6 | TGTGCCAGCAGTTACTCCGGGAAAGCTTTCTTT | CASSYSGKAFF
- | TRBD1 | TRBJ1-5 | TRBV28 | TGTGCCAGCAGTACCTGGACAGGGGGCAATCAGCCCCAGCATTTT | CASSTWTGGNQPQHF
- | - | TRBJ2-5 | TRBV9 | TGTGCCAGCAGCTCATCACTAGGAGGAGAGACCCAGTACTTC | CASSSSLGGETQYF
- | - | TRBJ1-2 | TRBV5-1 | TGCGCCAGTAGACTTGGGGCCGCAGGGGCGACTCTCTATGGCTACACCTTC | CASRLGAAGATLYGYTF
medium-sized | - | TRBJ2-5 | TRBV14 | TGTGCCAGCAGCCAAGATTACAAGACCCAGTACTTC | CASSQDYKTQYF
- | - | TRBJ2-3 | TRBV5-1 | TGCGCCAGCAATTACTTTTCCGACACAGATACGCAGTATTTT | CASNYFSDTDTQYF
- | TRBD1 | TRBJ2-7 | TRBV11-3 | TGTGCCAGCAGCGCCCACAGGGGTAACTACGAGCAGTACTTC | CASSAHRGNYEQYF
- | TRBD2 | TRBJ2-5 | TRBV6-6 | TGTGCCAGCAATCTAGCGGGGGGGGCCCAAGAGACCCAGTACTTC | CASNLAGGAQETQYF
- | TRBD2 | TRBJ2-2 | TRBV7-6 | TGTGCCAGCAGCCCCAGACTAGCGGGGGCCCCGAACACCGGGGAGCTGTTTTTT | CASSPRLAGAPNTGELFF
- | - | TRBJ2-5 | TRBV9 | TGTGCCAGCAGCAGGGGATCGGGGACCCAGTACTTC | CASSRGSGTQYF
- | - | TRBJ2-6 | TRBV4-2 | TGTGCCAGCAGCCCAGGGACAACCCGCTCTGGGGCCAACGTCCTGACTTTC | CASSPGTTRSGANVLTF
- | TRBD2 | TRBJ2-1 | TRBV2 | TGTGCCAGCAGTGAGGGGGGGACTAGTCGAATTGAGCAGTTCTTC | CASSEGGTSRIEQFF
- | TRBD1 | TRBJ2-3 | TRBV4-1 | TGCGCCAGCAGCCAAGATTCGGCGCGACAGGGGAGGACAGATACGCAGTATTTT | CASSQDSARQGRTDTQYF
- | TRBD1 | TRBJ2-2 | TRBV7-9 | TGTGCCAGCAGTCGGGACAGACAGAACACCGGGGAGCTGTTTTTT | CASSRDRQNTGELFF
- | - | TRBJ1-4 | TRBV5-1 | TGCGCCAGCAGCTTGGGAGGGCGTTTTGATGAAAAACTGTTTTTT | CASSLGGRFDEKLFF
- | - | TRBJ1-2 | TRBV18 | TGTGCCAGCTCACCAAATTCCGCGGACAGTTACTATGGCTACACCTTC | CASSPNSADSYYGYTF
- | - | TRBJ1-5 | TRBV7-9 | TGTGCCAGCAGCTTTTCAGGGGAGCCTCAGCCCCAGCATTTT | CASSFSGEPQPQHF
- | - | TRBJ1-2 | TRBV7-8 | TGTGCCAGCAGCTTAGGCAGGTCGCCTAACTATGGCTACACCTTC | CASSLGRSPNYGYTF
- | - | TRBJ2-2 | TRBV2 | TGTGCCAGCAGTGGGAACGGGGGGCCAGCTGGGGAGCTGTTTTTT | CASSGNGGPAGELFF
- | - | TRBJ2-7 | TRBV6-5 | TGTGCCAGCAGTTTCGGCCCCGGGGTCGGGGAGCAGTACTTC | CASSFGPGVGEQYF
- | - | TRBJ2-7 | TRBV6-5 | TGTGCCAGCAGACCCCCCGGCGGGGAGTCATACGAGCAGTACTTC | CASRPPGGESYEQYF
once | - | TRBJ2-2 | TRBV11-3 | TGTGCCAGCAGCCCTTCTCCCGCCAGCGTTGCCGGGGAGCTGTTTTTT | CASSPSPASVAGELFF
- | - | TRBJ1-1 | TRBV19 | TGTGCCAGTAGTAGTCAGGTGCACACTGAAGCTTTCTTT | CASSSQVHTEAFF
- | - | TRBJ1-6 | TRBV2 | TGTGCCAGCACGAACCCCAGCTCCTATAATTCACCCCTCCACTTT | CASTNPSSYNSPLHF
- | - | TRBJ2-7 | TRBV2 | TGTGCCAGCGGGCAGGGGGGCTTCTACGAGCAGTACTTC | CASGQGGFYEQYF
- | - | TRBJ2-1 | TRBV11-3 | TGTGCCAGCAGCTTAGATCGGCTAGCCGGGGATGAGCAGTTCTTC | CASSLDRLAGDEQFF
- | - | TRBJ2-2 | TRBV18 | TGTGCCAGCTCACTACTAGGTACTGGCTCGTCCGGGGAGCTGTTTTTT | CASSLLGTGSSGELFF
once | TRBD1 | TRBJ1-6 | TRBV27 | TGTGCCAGCAGTTTGGACAGGGCTAGGGGTTCACCCCTCCACTTT | CASSLDRARGSPLHF
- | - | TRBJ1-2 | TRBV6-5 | TGTGCCAGCAGTTCCATCGGGGGGGTTCTTAAAGGCTACACCTTC | CASSSIGGVLKGYTF
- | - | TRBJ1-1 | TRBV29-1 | TGCAGCGTTGTGAGGAACACTGAAGCTTTCTTT | CSVVRNTEAFF
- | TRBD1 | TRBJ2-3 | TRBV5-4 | TGTGCCAGCAGTTTGGACAGGGGCACAGATACGCAGTATTTT | CASSLDRGTDTQYF
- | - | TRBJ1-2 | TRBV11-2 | TGTGCCAGCAGCTTAGATCTTCGTGGCTACACCTTC | CASSLDLRGYTF
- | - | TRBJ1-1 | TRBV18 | TGTGCCAGCTCACCACGCGGGCGTTCTAGTGACACTGAAGCTTTCTTT | CASSPRGRSSDTEAFF
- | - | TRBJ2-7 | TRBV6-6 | TGTGCCAGCTCAGAGGGCCACGAGCAGTACTTC | CASSEGHEQYF
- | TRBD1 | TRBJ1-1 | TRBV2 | TGTGCCAGCAGCGGGACAGGGATCACTGAAGCTTTCTTT | CASSGTGITEAFF
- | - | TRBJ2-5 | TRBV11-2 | TGTGCCAGCAGCTTAGCTGGAGGCGGCTACCAAGAGACCCAGTACTTC | CASSLAGGGYQETQYF
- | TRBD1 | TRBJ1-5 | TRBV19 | TGTGCCAGTAGTATACCGCCGGACAGGGGAGCTCAGCCCCAGCATTTT | CASSIPPDRGAQPQHF
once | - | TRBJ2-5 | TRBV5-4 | TGTGCCAGCAGCTCGCAGGGTCTTCTAGAGACCCAGTACTTC | CASSSQGLLETQYF
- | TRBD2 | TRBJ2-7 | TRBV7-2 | TGTGCCAGCAGCCCCCAGGGCGCCGGGGGGTACGAGCAGTACTTC | CASSPQGAGGYEQYF
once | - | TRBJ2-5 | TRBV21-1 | TGTGCCGGGCCCCTAAGGGGGACAAAACCGGAGACCCAGTACTTC | CAGPLRGTKPETQYF
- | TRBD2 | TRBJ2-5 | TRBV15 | TGTGCCACCAGTCGAGCAGGGACTAGCGGGAGCTATCAAGAGACCCAGTACTTC | CATSRAGTSGSYQETQYF
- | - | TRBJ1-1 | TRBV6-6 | TGTGCCAGCAGTTTCCCGGCGGCTGGGACTGAAGCTTTCTTT | CASSFPAAGTEAFF
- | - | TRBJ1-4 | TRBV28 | TGTGCCAGCAGTTTGACGGGGGGTAATGAAAAACTGTTTTTT | CASSLTGGNEKLFF
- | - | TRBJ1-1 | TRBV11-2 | TGTGCCAGCAGCTTAGATCGGTGGCAGGGTGAAGCTTTCTTT | CASSLDRWQGEAFF
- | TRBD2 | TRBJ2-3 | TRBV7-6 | TGTGCCAGCAGCTTAAACATATTAGCGGGGGGTGTGAGCACAGATACGCAGTATTTT | CASSLNILAGGVSTDTQYF
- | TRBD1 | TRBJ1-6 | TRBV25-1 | TGTGCCAGCAATCCAGGGGGCTATAATTCACCCCTCCACTTT | CASNPGGYNSPLHF
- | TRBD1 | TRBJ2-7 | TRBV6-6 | TGTGCCAGCAGCCCGACAGGGGAGAGGGCATACGAGCAGTACTTC | CASSPTGERAYEQYF
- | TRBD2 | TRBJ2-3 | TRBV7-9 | TGTGCCAGCAGCCGGGGACTAGGCACAGATACGCAGTATTTT | CASSRGLGTDTQYF
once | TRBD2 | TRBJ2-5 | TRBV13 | TGTGCCAGCAGCCTAGCTGGCGCGGGGGATGAGACCCAGTACTTC | CASSLAGAGDETQYF
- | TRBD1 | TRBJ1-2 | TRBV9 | TGTGCCAGCAGCGCGACAGGGATTGGCTACACCTTC | CASSATGIGYTF
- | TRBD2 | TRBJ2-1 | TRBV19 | TGTGCCAGTAACTTCCTTAGCCCCGGGACTAAGAATGAGCAGTTCTTC | CASNFLSPGTKNEQFF
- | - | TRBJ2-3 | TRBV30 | TGTGCCCGGAGTGTTGGAGATTACACAGATACGCAGTATTTT | CARSVGDYTDTQYF
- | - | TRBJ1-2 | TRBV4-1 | TGCGCCAGCAGCCAAGCACTCGGGGTGAGAGCTAACTATGGCTACACCTTC | CASSQALGVRANYGYTF
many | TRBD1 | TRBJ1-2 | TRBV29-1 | TGCAGCGCACAGACAGGGGGGTTGGGCTACACCTTC | CSAQTGGLGYTF
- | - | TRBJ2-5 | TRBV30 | TGTGCCTGGAGTTTTCTTGAGACCCAGTACTTC | CAWSFLETQYF